The T cell receptor (beta chain) under discussion was sequenced for a study of blood T cell repertoires in COVID-19. Overall study context: Material from acute and convalescent COVID-19 was sourced from the United States, Italy and Spain. The analysed material was cDNA or gDNA that came from T cells, B-cell-depleted T cells, or PBMCs.

Authors' analysis steps: Nucleated cell counts were estimated from reference gene primer amplification. The data were produced by immunoSEQ multiplex PCR, yet TCRdb's version contains in-frame clones alone and is incomplete. V, J and clone size are taken as reported in that table, and D and trimming were inferred from the DNA itself. The sample has roughly 53,000 clones; 86% are singletons. Trimming stripped 2 bases from V and 4 bases from J, with 16 bases between. Per germline, CDR1 SGHNT and CDR2 YYREEE (reference sequence). This CDR3 has 15 amino acids. The chain combines TRBV5-4 with TRBJ2-7, with a tentative D call TRBD1 (5 bases). The TCR comes from a man in his forties or fifties with active COVID-19. The sample comprised peripheral blood. This CDR3 is CASSFTTGQVYEQYF. CDR3 DNA sequence: TGTGCCAGCAGCTTTACTACAGGCCAAGTATACGAGCAGTACTTC.